This entry lists 27 T cell receptor beta chains sequenced from one sample in a study of CD8 T cells in ankylosing spondylitis. Overall study findings and caveats: Ankylosing spondylitis blood appeared to be characterized by a TCR beta motif of fewer than ten highly homologous variants.

In TCRdb, the 5' RACE reads were re-called with MiXCR into one record per CDR3 protein. The data show over 600,000 distinct CDR3 sequences, about 20% seen once. No antigens are known for them. Sequencing input: blood, either unsorted or a sorted T cell fraction (not recorded which). Every receptor here comes from a male donor with ankylosing spondylitis.

There are a few counts of this clonotype. The V gene is TRBV30, the J gene TRBJ2-1, with D possibly matching TRBD2 (7 bases). This CDR3 comprises 16 residues. Germline-derived CDR1 and CDR2 are GTSNPN and SVGIG (reference sequence). The V gene lost 0 bases and the J gene lost 4 bases, with 16 bases spanning the gap. CDR3: CAWSVRGGGLYNEQFF. CDR3 DNA sequence: TGTGCCTGGAGTGTACGAGGGGGAGGGCTTTACAATGAGCAGTTCTTC. The variable domain in full, completed from reference TRBV30 and TRBJ2-1, reads SQTIHQWPATLVQPVGSPLSLECTVEGTSNPNLYWYRQAAGRGLQLLFYSVGIGQISSEVPQNLSASRPQDRQFILSSKKLLLSDSGFYLCAWSVRGGGLYNEQFFGPGTRLTVL.

The CDR3 DNA is TGTGCCAGCAGCGTAGAGGAGGGTTCCTACAATGAGCAGTTCTTC. It translates to CASSVEEGSYNEQFF. This chain joins TRBV9 and TRBJ2-1, with D possibly TRBD2 on 6 matching bases. Germline lookup yields CDR1 SGDLS and CDR2 YYNGEE. This CDR3 contains 15 residues. The ends were cut back, 0 bases at V and 1 base at J, with 8 bases in the middle.

This chain joins TRBV2 and TRBJ1-4; 8 bases align to TRBD1. The V and J ends lost 4 bases and 6 bases, in that order; junction bases with no gene match: 4. This CDR3 has 14 residues. The germline CDR1 and CDR2 sequences are SNHLY and FYNNEI. The CDR3 reads CASSADRGDEKLFF. In nucleotides, the CDR3 is TGTGCCAGCAGTGCCGACAGGGGTGATGAAAAACTGTTTTTT.

This clonotype was observed at least ten times. V usage is TRBV6-2 or TRBV6-3 and J usage is TRBJ2-2; D perhaps matches TRBD1 (6 bases). V dropped 5 bases and J dropped 5 bases, with 12 bases sitting between them. Germline V gene sequence: CDR1 MNHEY, CDR2 SVGEGT. This CDR3 region has 14 residues. The DNA for the CDR3 is TGTGCCAGCAGTATCCCCACAGGGACCGGGGAGCTGTTTTTT. Protein sequence: CASSIPTGTGELFF.

This rearrangement joins TRBV15 to TRBJ2-2, with TRBD2 matching 7 bases. Per the germline V gene, CDR1 is LNHNV and CDR2 is YYDKDF (reference sequence). The CDR3 loop spans 15 amino acids. J was trimmed by 5 bases and V by 1 base; bases with no gene match: 4. DNA for the CDR3: TGTGCCACCAGCAGAGCAGGGAGGGAGACCGGGGAGCTGTTTTTT. This codes for CATSRAGRETGELFF.

The table lists this clonotype with a few counts. The CDR3 DNA sequence: TGTGCCATCAGTGAGTCCTCAACAGGGGACACTGAAGCTTTCTTT. Translated, it gives CAISESSTGDTEAFF. This chain joins TRBV10-3 and TRBJ1-1, with 7 bases lining up with TRBD1. From germline, CDR1 is ENHRY and CDR2 SYGVKD. Trimming took 0 bases from V and 3 from J; bases not matched to a gene: 4. This CDR3 is built from 15 residues.

The J gene is TRBJ2-1, the V gene TRBV19, with TRBD2 as a possible D gene (6 bases). Germline V CDR1 and CDR2: LNHDA, SQIVND (reference sequence). V lost 1 base and J 7 bases, leaving 11 bases between the germline ends. The CDR3 runs 14 residues. CDR3 region: CASSIGYAGNEQFF. In DNA form, the CDR3 reads TGTGCCAGTAGTATAGGGTACGCGGGGAATGAGCAGTTCTTC.

This chain uses TRBV7-2 with TRBJ2-7; 9 bases map to TRBD2. The length of the CDR3 is 16 residues. J gave up 1 base and V 5 bases, and 9 bases lay outside the gene matches. Germline-derived CDR1 and CDR2 are SGHTA and FQGNSA. The CDR3, as DNA: TGTGCCAGCAGCATAAAAACGACTAGCGGATCCTACGAGCAGTACTTC. Residues: CASSIKTTSGSYEQYF.

This clonotype showed up just a few times. This chain uses TRBV5-1 with TRBJ2-7; 9 bases map to TRBD1. V lost 9 bases and J lost 5; bases outside the gene matches: 21. Germline V gene sequence: CDR1 SGHRS, CDR2 YFSETQ. CDR3 length equals 17 residues. CDR3 nucleotides: TGCGCCACCATAAAGAACCCACCCGGGACAGGGTGCGACGAGCAGTACTTC. It specifies CATIKNPPGTGCDEQYF.

The chain links TRBV6-5 to TRBJ1-1; D ambiguous. This CDR3 is 13 amino acids long. With 2 bases removed from V and 7 bases from J, the gap between germline ends came to 11 bases. Germline CDR1 and CDR2: MNHEY and SVGAGI. CDR3 sequence reads: CASSYASPLEAFF. The CDR3 DNA sequence: TGTGCCAGCAGTTACGCCTCGCCCCTTGAAGCTTTCTTT.

In its sample, this clonotype was seen a few times. The chain links TRBV15 to TRBJ2-1; D is unresolved. The V gene's germline CDR1 is LNHNV and CDR2 YYDKDF (reference sequence). This CDR3 spans 12 amino acids. V lost 3 bases and J lost 12, with 12 bases in between. CDR3 sequence reads: CATSREQQRQFF. The CDR3 DNA reads TGTGCCACCAGCAGGGAGCAGCAACGGCAGTTCTTC. The full variable domain, with the rest looked up from reference TRBV15 and TRBJ2-1, is DAMVIQNPRYQVTQFGKPVTLSCSQTLNHNVMYWYQQKSSQAPKLLFHYYDKDFNNEADTPDNFQSRRPNTSFCFLDIRSPGLGDTAMYLCATSREQQRQFFGPGTRLTVL.

This clonotype was seen a handful of times. The rearrangement links TRBV28 to TRBJ2-5; D gene uncertain. The CDR3 loop spans 12 amino acids. Germline lookup yields CDR1 MDHEN and CDR2 SYDVKM. V was shortened by 6 bases and J by 6 bases, with 11 bases between the two germline ends. CDR3: CASRPPMKTQYF. The CDR3, as DNA: TGTGCCAGCAGACCACCCATGAAGACCCAGTACTTC.

The table lists this clonotype with many counts. The CDR3 nucleotides are TGCGCCAGCAGCTTGGGGGGGACTAGCGGGAGTTACGAGCAGTACTTC. This codes for CASSLGGTSGSYEQYF. This chain connects TRBV5-1 to TRBJ2-7; 14 bases are shared with TRBD2. Germline trimming cut 0 bases from V and 4 bases from J; bases unmatched to any gene: 3. Germline V lookup: CDR1 SGHRS, CDR2 YFSETQ. This CDR3 is 16 amino acids long. Full variable domain (missing parts from reference TRBV5-1 and TRBJ2-7): KAGVTQTPRYLIKTRGQQVTLSCSPISGHRSVSWYQQTPGQGLQFLFEYFSETQRNKGNFPGRFSGRQFSNSRSEMNVSTLELGDSALYLCASSLGGTSGSYEQYFGPGTRLTVT.

V usage is TRBV14 and J usage is TRBJ2-7; D not resolved. The V and J ends lost 0 bases and 3 bases respectively, with 15 bases between them. Germline V lookup: CDR1 SGHDN, CDR2 FVKESK. CDR3 length equals 16 residues. The CDR3 region is CASSQDPYTGLYEQYF. The CDR3 DNA sequence: TGTGCCAGCAGCCAAGATCCATACACCGGGCTCTACGAGCAGTACTTC.

This chain joins TRBV4-2 and TRBJ1-1; tentatively, D is TRBD1 (5 bases). CDR3 length: 13 residues. The germline CDR1 and CDR2 sequences are LGHNA and YNFKEQ. V lost 1 base and J lost 10, with 13 bases in between. Here the CDR3 DNA reads TGTGCCAGCAGCCAAGGTTCCGGACAACCAGCTTTCTTT. Translation: CASSQGSGQPAFF.

This clonotype turned up a few times. The chain joins TRBV2 to TRBJ2-5; no definite D call. The CDR3 is 13 amino acids. V lost 7 bases and J 1 base, leaving 10 bases between the germline ends. Germline values: CDR1 SNHLY, CDR2 FYNNEI. The CDR3 reads CASKGWIQETQYF. The CDR3 bases are TGTGCCAGCAAAGGGTGGATCCAAGAGACCCAGTACTTC. Full variable domain (remainder filled in from reference TRBV2 and TRBJ2-5): EPEVTQTPSHQVTQMGQEVILRCVPISNHLYFYWYRQILGQKVEFLVSFYNNEISEKSEIFDDQFSVERPDGSNFTLKIRSTKLEDSAMYFCASKGWIQETQYFGPGTRLLVL.

The rearrangement uses TRBV4-2 and TRBJ2-1; maybe TRBD2 (6 bases). This CDR3 spans 13 amino acids. Germline CDR1 is LGHNA and CDR2 is YNFKEQ. Trimming removed 0 bases from V and 10 bases from J, with 10 bases in between. Here the CDR3 DNA reads TGTGCCAGCAGCCAAGATGGACGGGGGGAGCAGTTCTTC. It codes for CASSQDGRGEQFF.

This clonotype was counted a few times. The rearrangement uses TRBV5-1 and TRBJ2-4; D is unclear. The CDR3 consists of 16 residues. Germline V CDR1 and CDR2: SGHRS, YFSETQ. V was pared by 0 bases and J by 3 bases, with 13 bases between. The CDR3 DNA reads TGCGCCAGCAGCTTGGAACCCCTAGAATACAAAAACATTCAGTACTTC. It yields the protein CASSLEPLEYKNIQYF.

The table lists this clonotype with a count of one. This sequence joins TRBV6-2 or TRBV6-3 and TRBJ2-7; tentative D call: TRBD1 (7 bases). There are 13 residues in the CDR3. V was trimmed by 5 bases and J by 5 bases, leaving 13 bases between them. Germline V gives CDR1 MNHEY, CDR2 SVGEGT. Here the CDR3 reads CASSHTGEDEQYF. In DNA form, the CDR3 reads TGTGCCAGCAGTCATACAGGGGAGGACGAGCAGTACTTC.

This clonotype was seen a handful of times. The chain has TRBV7-9 and TRBJ2-3, with 7 bases identical to TRBD1. The V gene end was trimmed by 6 bases and the J gene end by 1 base; junction bases not matched to a gene: 7. Germline lookup yields CDR1 SEHNR and CDR2 FQNEAQ (reference sequence). The CDR3 spans 15 residues. In DNA form, the CDR3 reads TGTGCCAGCAGTTACCGGGACAGCGGCACAGATACGCAGTATTTT. Translating it yields CASSYRDSGTDTQYF.

The gene calls are TRBV4-1 and TRBJ2-1, with D possibly matching TRBD2 (6 bases). Deletions cut 5 bases from V and 6 bases from J, with 11 bases between. Germline CDR1 is MGHRA and CDR2 is YSYEKL. The CDR3 has 13 amino acids. CDR3 sequence (DNA): TGCGCCAGCAGCTTAATTAGCGGCAATGAGCAGTTCTTC. Translating gives CASSLISGNEQFF.

The chain joins TRBV3-1 to TRBJ2-1, with D perhaps matching TRBD1 or TRBD2 (6 bases each). Germline V gives CDR1 LGHDT, CDR2 YNNKEL (reference sequence). The CDR3 is 16 residues long. Trimming left V 0 bases short and J 1 base short, with 10 bases between. As DNA, the CDR3 is TGTGCCAGCAGCCAAGATCCGGGGGCTTCCTACAATGAGCAGTTCTTC. Its protein is CASSQDPGASYNEQFF.

The CDR3 protein is CASSRRTSNNEQFF. The DNA for the CDR3 is TGTGCCAGCTCGCGCCGGACTAGCAACAATGAGCAGTTCTTC. This chain connects TRBV18 to TRBJ2-1, with TRBD2 matching over 8 bases. After removal of 6 bases from V and 5 bases from J, the junction contained 6 bases not matched to a gene. The CDR3 contains 14 residues. CDR1 and CDR2 (germline): KGHSH, LQKENI.

This chain links TRBV9 with TRBJ1-1; D remains ambiguous. Trimming shortened V by 1 base and J by 4 bases, and 14 bases separated the two germline ends. This CDR3 has 15 residues. Germline V gene lookup returns CDR1 SGDLS and CDR2 YYNGEE. CDR3 DNA: TGTGCCAGCAGCGTAACTCCCGCCTCCGCCACTGAAGCTTTCTTT. It translates to CASSVTPASATEAFF.

The V gene is TRBV24-1, the J gene TRBJ1-5, with 9 positions matching TRBD1. The CDR3 consists of 15 residues. Germline V gives CDR1 KGHDR, CDR2 SFDVKD. The junction had 7 bases not matched to a gene; V was cut back by 4 bases and J by 7 bases. CDR3 in DNA: TGTGCCACCAGTGAAGGGGGACAGGGCTACCAGCCCCAGCATTTT. Protein: CATSEGGQGYQPQHF.

This chain joins TRBV12-3 or TRBV12-4 and TRBJ2-4; D might be TRBD2 (6 bases). Trimming pared 1 base from V and 5 bases from J, leaving 12 bases between. The CDR3 sequence is 15 residues long. The CDR3 protein is CASSLVGGGENIQYF. In DNA, the CDR3 is TGTGCCAGCAGTTTAGTCGGGGGAGGTGAAAACATTCAGTACTTC.

V gene TRBV29-1 combines with J gene TRBJ2-5, with D hard to call. The CDR3 runs to 12 residues. Between the trimmed V and J ends, which lost 4 bases and 3 bases, there was a span of 9 bases. The germline CDR1 and CDR2 sequences are SQVTM and ANQGSEA. CDR3 sequence reads: CSVGRLKETQYF. The CDR3 DNA reads TGCAGCGTTGGCCGACTGAAAGAGACCCAGTACTTC.